Presented here are 20 T cell receptor beta chains from one specimen sequenced in a study of circulating tumor DNA in untreated peripheral T-cell lymphoma. Assay used: immunoSEQ multiplex PCR; TCRdb lists only in-frame clones, some missing. The sample has about 5,000 clones; approximately 70% are singletons. The material sequenced was tumor tissue. Receptors originate from a human donor with peripheral T-cell lymphoma.

V gene TRBV6-8 combines with J gene TRBJ1-5, with a tentative D call TRBD1 (5 bases). Germline V gene sequence: CDR1 MNHGY, CDR2 SAAAGT. The CDR3 length is 13 residues. Trimming left V 10 bases short and J 5 bases short, with 15 bases between. The CDR3 DNA sequence: TGTGCCATCAGGGACCGACTGGATCAGCCCCAGCATTTT. Its protein product is CAIRDRLDQPQHF.

The chain links TRBV6-8 to TRBJ2-4, with D possibly being TRBD1 (5 bases). CDR1 is MNHGY, CDR2 SAAAGT, per germline. The CDR3 length is 13 residues. Trimming pared 4 bases from V and 7 bases from J, leaving 11 bases between. CDR3 sequence: CASSFGQANIQYF. CDR3 sequence (DNA): TGTGCCAGCAGTTTTGGACAAGCTAACATTCAGTACTTC.

The rearrangement links TRBV25-1 to TRBJ2-7; 9 bases are shared with TRBD2. CDR3 length: 14 amino acids. CDR1 and CDR2 (germline): MGHDK, SYGVNS. Trimming took 2 bases from V and 4 from J; bases not matched to a gene: 3. The CDR3 loop reads CASSEAGGPYEQYF. The CDR3 bases are TGTGCCAGCAGTGAAGCGGGAGGGCCGTACGAGCAGTACTTC.

The chain is built from TRBV19 and TRBJ2-3; TRBD2 matches at 9 bases. This CDR3 has 14 residues. The germline CDR1 and CDR2 sequences are LNHDA and SQIVND (reference sequence). After removal of 6 bases from V and 4 bases from J, the junction contained 5 bases not matched to a gene. Here the CDR3 DNA reads TGTGCCAGTAGGCCTAGCGGGATCCCAGATACGCAGTATTTT. Translated: CASRPSGIPDTQYF.

This clone has only one observation. CDR3 amino acids: CAISQGFSGNTIYF. The CDR3 DNA reads as TGTGCCATCAGCCAGGGGTTTTCTGGAAACACCATATATTTT. The chain combines TRBV6-8 with TRBJ1-3; the D gene is possibly TRBD1 (6 bases). Germline lookup yields CDR1 MNHGY and CDR2 SAAAGT. Trimming pared 10 bases from V and 1 base from J, leaving 14 bases between. The CDR3 length is 14 residues.

The V and J genes are TRBV11-3 and TRBJ1-5; perhaps TRBD1 as D (6 bases). CDR1 is SGHNT, CDR2 YENEEA, per germline. V lost 5 bases to trimming and J lost 5 bases, with 16 bases between them. The CDR3 totals 15 residues. CDR3 sequence (DNA): TGTGCCAGCAGCGATACAGGGTCGCGATATCAGCCCCAGCATTTT. Translation gives CASSDTGSRYQPQHF.

This clone has only a few counts. The chain links TRBV18 to TRBJ2-6; D gene ambiguous. This CDR3 comprises 16 residues. Per the germline V gene, CDR1 is KGHSH and CDR2 is LQKENI. V was clipped by 0 bases and J by 3 bases, with 9 bases between them. Written as DNA, the CDR3 is TGTGCCAGCTCACCACCTTCAGCATATGGGGCCAACGTCCTGACTTTC. Amino acid sequence: CASSPPSAYGANVLTF.

This chain joins TRBV12-5 and TRBJ1-2; D perhaps matches TRBD1 (5 bases). Trimming left V 7 bases short and J 4 bases short, with 13 bases between. The V gene's germline CDR1 is LGHNT and CDR2 FRNRAP. The CDR3 runs 13 residues. This CDR3 is CASAQGNLYGYTF. In DNA form, the CDR3 reads TGTGCTAGTGCCCAGGGAAACCTCTATGGCTACACCTTC.

The chain employs TRBV18 and TRBJ2-5; D remains unclear. V was cut by 3 bases and J by 2 bases, with 7 bases left in between. The germline CDR1 and CDR2 sequences are KGHSH and LQKENI. The CDR3 is 13 amino acids. CDR3 in amino acids: CASSPITQETQYF. The CDR3 DNA reads as TGTGCCAGCTCACCTATAACTCAAGAGACCCAGTACTTC.

This chain links TRBV6-8 with TRBJ2-5, with 11 bases matching TRBD1. The germline gives CDR1 MNHGY, CDR2 SAAAGT. The CDR3 has 14 residues. With V trimmed by 10 bases and J by 4 bases, 8 bases remained unmatched. CDR3 sequence reads: CATRIGTGGETQYF. The CDR3 DNA reads as TGTGCCACAAGGATCGGGACAGGGGGAGAGACCCAGTACTTC.

This clone has just one count. V gene TRBV6-8 combines with J gene TRBJ1-5; 7 bases match TRBD1. The V segment lost 6 bases and the J segment 6 bases; nucleotides outside the gene matches: 8. Germline-derived CDR1 and CDR2 are MNHGY and SAAAGT. The CDR3 runs to 14 residues. The CDR3 nucleotides are TGTGCCAGCAGCTATACAGGGGAGGGTCAGCCCCAGCATTTT. Protein: CASSYTGEGQPQHF.

This clone occurred once. V gene TRBV28 combines with J gene TRBJ1-2; no reliable D call. Germline CDR1 reads MDHEN; CDR2 reads SYDVKM. CDR3 length equals 13 residues. V gave up 2 bases and J gave up 2 bases, with 6 bases separating them. CDR3 in amino acids: CASSLRRNYGYTF. For the CDR3, the DNA is TGTGCCAGCAGTTTACGGAGGAACTATGGCTACACCTTC.

The rearrangement uses TRBV6-8 and TRBJ2-6, with 8 bases identical to TRBD1. V gave up 10 bases and J gave up 4 bases; unmatched junction bases: 6. There are 14 residues in the CDR3. CDR1 and CDR2 (germline): MNHGY, SAAAGT. The CDR3 region is CAIRTGSGANVLTF. In nucleotides, the CDR3 is TGTGCCATCAGGACAGGGTCGGGGGCCAACGTCCTGACTTTC.

This chain links TRBV6-8 with TRBJ2-5; 11 positions match TRBD2. Germline CDR1 and CDR2: MNHGY and SAAAGT. CDR3 length equals 15 residues. J lost 0 bases, V lost 7 bases, and 4 bases had no gene match. CDR3 DNA sequence: TGTGCCAGCACCAAGACTAGCGGGAACCAAGAGACCCAGTACTTC. Translated, it gives CASTKTSGNQETQYF.

The chain recombines TRBV14 with TRBJ2-2; D unresolved. With 1 base removed from V and 9 bases from J, the gap between germline ends came to 9 bases. Germline assignment: CDR1 SGHDN and CDR2 FVKESK. The CDR3 contains 13 residues. The CDR3 nucleotides are TGTGCCAGCAGCCAAGGGTTTATGAGGGAGCTGTTTTTT. Protein sequence: CASSQGFMRELFF.

The V call is TRBV6-1, the J call TRBJ2-5; 9 nucleotides match TRBD2. V was pared by 1 base and J by 3 bases, with 9 bases of the junction left unmatched. The CDR3 runs 17 residues. The germline CDR1 and CDR2 sequences are MNHNS and SASEGT. The CDR3 is CASSEGLTSGSKETQYF. In DNA, the CDR3 is TGTGCCAGCAGTGAAGGACTTACTAGCGGGTCGAAAGAGACCCAGTACTTC.

The chain recombines TRBV30 with TRBJ2-3; D remains ambiguous. V was pared by 0 bases and J by 6 bases, with 13 bases between. Germline loops: CDR1 GTSNPN, CDR2 SVGIG (reference sequence). CDR3 length: 14 residues. This CDR3 reads CAWSVGLGMDTQYF. The CDR3 DNA sequence: TGTGCCTGGAGTGTAGGTCTGGGGATGGATACGCAGTATTTT.

The chain is built from TRBV28 and TRBJ2-7; possible D gene TRBD1, 6 bases. Germline assignment: CDR1 MDHEN and CDR2 SYDVKM. V was cut by 6 bases and J by 0 bases, with 6 bases left in between. This CDR3 comprises 12 residues. As DNA, the CDR3 is TGTGCCAGCAGGGGGGCCTCCTACGAGCAGTACTTC. Its protein is CASRGASYEQYF. Full variable domain (remainder filled in from reference TRBV28 and TRBJ2-7): DVKVTQSSRYLVKRTGEKVFLECVQDMDHENMFWYRQDPGLGLRLIYFSYDVKMKEKGDIPEGYSVSREKKERFSLILESASTNQTSMYLCASRGASYEQYFGPGTRLTVT.

The rearrangement uses TRBV19 and TRBJ2-4, with D perhaps TRBD1 (6 bases). CDR3 size: 14 residues. V lost 3 bases and J 6 bases, leaving 12 bases between the germline ends. From germline, CDR1 is LNHDA and CDR2 SQIVND (reference sequence). CDR3 DNA: TGTGCCAGTAGTATCTCAGGGGACCTAAACATTCAGTACTTC. It yields the protein CASSISGDLNIQYF.

This clone was counted a few times. V and J are TRBV18 and TRBJ2-7; TRBD1 agrees at 7 bases. Germline CDR1 reads KGHSH; CDR2 reads LQKENI. The CDR3 has 15 residues. The trim removed 2 bases at V and 0 bases at J, leaving 4 bases unmatched. The CDR3 loop reads CASSPSGQSSYEQYF. CDR3 nucleotide sequence: TGTGCCAGCTCACCATCGGGACAGAGCTCCTACGAGCAGTACTTC.